The T cell receptor (beta chain) under discussion was sequenced for a study of CD8 T cells in Susac syndrome. cDNA came from roughly 0.53 to 1 ug RNA primed by random hexamers. TCR beta CDR3 was amplified by immunoSEQ covering 54 Vbeta and 13 Jbeta. TCRdb reanalysed the immunoSEQ multiplex PCR reads using MiXCR and keeps one entry per CDR3 protein. In the table there are over 150,000 distinct CDR3 sequences, approximately 94% of which are singletons. There are 14 residues in the CDR3. Sequences were obtained from CD4+ T cells from PBMCs. This TCR was recovered from a human donor with Susac syndrome. The genes are TRBV21-1 and TRBJ1-1; the table's D gene call, TRBD1, was not cross checked with the DNA. TRBV21-1 has pseudogene status. The CDR3 coding sequence is TGTGCCAGCAGCGGGAAAGGGTTGGGGACTGAAGCTTTCTTT. Protein product: CASSGKGLGTEAFF.